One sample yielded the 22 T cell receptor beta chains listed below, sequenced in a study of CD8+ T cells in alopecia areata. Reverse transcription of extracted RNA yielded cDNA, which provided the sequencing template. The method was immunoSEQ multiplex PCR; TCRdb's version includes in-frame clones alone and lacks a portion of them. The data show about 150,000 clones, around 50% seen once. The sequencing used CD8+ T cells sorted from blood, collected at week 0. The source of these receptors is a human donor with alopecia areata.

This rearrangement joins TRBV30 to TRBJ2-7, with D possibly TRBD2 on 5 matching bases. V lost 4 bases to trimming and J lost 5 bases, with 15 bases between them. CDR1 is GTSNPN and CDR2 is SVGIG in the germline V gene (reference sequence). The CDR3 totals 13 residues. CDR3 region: CAWTPGYSNEQYF. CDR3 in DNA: TGTGCCTGGACCCCGGGATATTCAAACGAGCAGTACTTC.

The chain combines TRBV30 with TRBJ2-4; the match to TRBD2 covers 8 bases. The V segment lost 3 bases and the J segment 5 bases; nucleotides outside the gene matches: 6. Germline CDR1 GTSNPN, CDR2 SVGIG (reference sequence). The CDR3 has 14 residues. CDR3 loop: CAWSDLGLENIQYF. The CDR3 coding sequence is TGTGCCTGGAGCGATCTGGGACTAGAAAACATTCAGTACTTC.

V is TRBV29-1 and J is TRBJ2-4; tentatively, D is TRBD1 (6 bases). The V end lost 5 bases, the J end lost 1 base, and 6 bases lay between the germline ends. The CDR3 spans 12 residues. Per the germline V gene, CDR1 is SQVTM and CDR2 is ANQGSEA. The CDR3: CSVTGAKNIQYF. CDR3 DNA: TGCAGCGTTACAGGGGCCAAAAACATTCAGTACTTC.

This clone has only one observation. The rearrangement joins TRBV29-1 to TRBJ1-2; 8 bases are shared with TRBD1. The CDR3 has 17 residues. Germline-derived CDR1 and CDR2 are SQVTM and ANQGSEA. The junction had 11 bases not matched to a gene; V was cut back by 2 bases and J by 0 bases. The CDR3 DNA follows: TGCAGCGTTGAAAATCTGACAGGGGACGACGCTAACTATGGCTACACCTTC. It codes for CSVENLTGDDANYGYTF.

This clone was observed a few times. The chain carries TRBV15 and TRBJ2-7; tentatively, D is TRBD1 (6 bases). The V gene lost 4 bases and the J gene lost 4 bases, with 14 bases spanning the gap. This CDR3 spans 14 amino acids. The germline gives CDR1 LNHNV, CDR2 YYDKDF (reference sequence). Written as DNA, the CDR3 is TGTGCCACCAGCACCCATACAGGGTTGTACGAGCAGTACTTC. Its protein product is CATSTHTGLYEQYF.

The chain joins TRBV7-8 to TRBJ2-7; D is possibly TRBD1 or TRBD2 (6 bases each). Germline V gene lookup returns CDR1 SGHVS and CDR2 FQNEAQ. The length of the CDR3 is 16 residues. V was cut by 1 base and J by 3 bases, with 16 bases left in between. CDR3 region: CASSLGAGEVGYEQYF. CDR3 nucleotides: TGTGCCAGCAGCTTAGGAGCAGGGGAGGTAGGCTACGAGCAGTACTTC.

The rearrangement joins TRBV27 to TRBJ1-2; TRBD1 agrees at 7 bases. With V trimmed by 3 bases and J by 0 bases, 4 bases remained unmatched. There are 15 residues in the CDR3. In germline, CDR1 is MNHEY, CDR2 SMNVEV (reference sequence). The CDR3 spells CASSLYRGPNYGYTF. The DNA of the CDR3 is TGTGCCAGCAGTTTGTACAGGGGCCCTAACTATGGCTACACCTTC.

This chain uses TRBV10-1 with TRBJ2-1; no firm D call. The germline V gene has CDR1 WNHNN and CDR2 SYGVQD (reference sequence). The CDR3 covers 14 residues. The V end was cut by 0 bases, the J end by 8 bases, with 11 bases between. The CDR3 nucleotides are TGCGCCAGCAGTGAGTCGAAGAAAAGGGATGAGCAGTTCTTC. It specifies CASSESKKRDEQFF.

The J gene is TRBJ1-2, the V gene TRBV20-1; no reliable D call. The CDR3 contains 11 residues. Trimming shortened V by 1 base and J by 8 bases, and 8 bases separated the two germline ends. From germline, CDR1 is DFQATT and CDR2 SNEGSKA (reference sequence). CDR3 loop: CSARVRRGYTF. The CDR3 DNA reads TGCAGTGCTAGAGTCCGGAGGGGCTACACCTTC.

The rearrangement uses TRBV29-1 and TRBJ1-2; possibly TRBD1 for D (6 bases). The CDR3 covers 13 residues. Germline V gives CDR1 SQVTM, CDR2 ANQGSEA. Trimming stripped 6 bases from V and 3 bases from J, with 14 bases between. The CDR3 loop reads CSVGETGDYGYTF. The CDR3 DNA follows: TGCAGCGTAGGGGAGACAGGAGACTATGGCTACACCTTC.

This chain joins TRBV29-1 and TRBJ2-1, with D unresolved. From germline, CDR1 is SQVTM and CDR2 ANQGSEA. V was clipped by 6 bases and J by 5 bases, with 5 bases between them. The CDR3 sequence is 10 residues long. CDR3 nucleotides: TGCAGCGTAACCAACAATGAGCAGTTCTTC. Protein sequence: CSVTNNEQFF.

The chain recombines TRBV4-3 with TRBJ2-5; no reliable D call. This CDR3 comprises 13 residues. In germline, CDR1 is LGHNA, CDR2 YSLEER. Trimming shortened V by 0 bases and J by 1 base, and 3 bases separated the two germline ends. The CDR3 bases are TGCGCCAGCAGCCAAGACCGCCAAGAGACCCAGTACTTC. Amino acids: CASSQDRQETQYF.

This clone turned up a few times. This chain's CDR3 is CASSGAVNTEAFF. In nucleotides, the CDR3 is TGTGCCAGTAGTGGGGCCGTGAACACTGAAGCTTTCTTT. The V and J genes are TRBV19 and TRBJ1-1; maybe TRBD1 (5 bases). V gave up 5 bases and J gave up 0 bases, with 7 bases separating them. The CDR3 loop spans 13 amino acids. The germline V gene encodes CDR1 LNHDA and CDR2 SQIVND (reference sequence).

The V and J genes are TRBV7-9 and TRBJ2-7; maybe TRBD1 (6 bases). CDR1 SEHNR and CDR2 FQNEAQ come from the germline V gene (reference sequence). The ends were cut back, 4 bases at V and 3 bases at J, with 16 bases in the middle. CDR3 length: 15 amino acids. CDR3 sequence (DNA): TGTGCCAGCAGCTCCGAAGCCTCAGGGGACTACGAGCAGTACTTC. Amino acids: CASSSEASGDYEQYF. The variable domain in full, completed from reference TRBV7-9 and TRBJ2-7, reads DTGVSQNPRHKITKRGQNVTFRCDPISEHNRLYWYRQTLGQGPEFLTYFQNEAQLEKSRLLSDRFSAERPKGSFSTLEIQRTEQGDSAMYLCASSSEASGDYEQYFGPGTRLTVT.

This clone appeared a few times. The DNA of the CDR3 is TGCAGCGTTGAATTTAAGGGTACCTATGGCTACACCTTC. Protein product: CSVEFKGTYGYTF. This rearrangement joins TRBV29-1 to TRBJ1-2, with D hard to call. The CDR3 is 13 amino acids. V lost 2 bases and J 4 bases, leaving 11 bases between the germline ends. The V gene's germline CDR1 is SQVTM and CDR2 ANQGSEA. The full variable domain, with the rest looked up from reference TRBV29-1 and TRBJ1-2, is SAVISQKPSRDICQRGTSLTIQCQVDSQVTMMFWYRQQPGQSLTLIATANQGSEATYESGFVIDKFPISRPNLTFSTLTVSNMSPEDSSIYLCSVEFKGTYGYTFGSGTRLTVV.

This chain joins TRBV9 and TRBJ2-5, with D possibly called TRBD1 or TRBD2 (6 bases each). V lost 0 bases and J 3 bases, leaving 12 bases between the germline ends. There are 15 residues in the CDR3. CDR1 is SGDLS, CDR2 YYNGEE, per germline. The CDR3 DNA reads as TGTGCCAGCAGCGTAGAGGGGGGCGCAAAAGAGACCCAGTACTTC. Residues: CASSVEGGAKETQYF.

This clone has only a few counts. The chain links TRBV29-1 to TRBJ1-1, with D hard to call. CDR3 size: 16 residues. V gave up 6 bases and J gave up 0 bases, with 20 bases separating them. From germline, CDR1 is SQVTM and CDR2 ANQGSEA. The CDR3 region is CSVRLDGDTMNTEAFF. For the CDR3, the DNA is TGCAGCGTGAGATTGGATGGGGATACGATGAACACTGAAGCTTTCTTT.

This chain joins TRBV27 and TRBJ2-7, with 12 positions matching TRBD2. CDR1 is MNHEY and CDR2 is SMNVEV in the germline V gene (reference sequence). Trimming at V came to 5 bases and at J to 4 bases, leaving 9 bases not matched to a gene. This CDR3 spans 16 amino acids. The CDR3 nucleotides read TGTGCCAGCAGTCCGTCTAGCGGGGGGGTTTTGTACGAGCAGTACTTC. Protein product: CASSPSSGGVLYEQYF.

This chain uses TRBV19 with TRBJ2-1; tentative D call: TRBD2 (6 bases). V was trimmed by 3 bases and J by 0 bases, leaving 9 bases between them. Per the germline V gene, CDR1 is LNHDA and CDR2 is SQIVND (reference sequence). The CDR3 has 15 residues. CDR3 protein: CASSMGGNSYNEQFF. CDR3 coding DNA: TGTGCCAGTAGTATGGGGGGAAACTCCTACAATGAGCAGTTCTTC. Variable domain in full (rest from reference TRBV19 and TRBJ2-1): DGGITQSPKYLFRKEGQNVTLSCEQNLNHDAMYWYRQDPGQGLRLIYYSQIVNDFQKGDIAEGYSVSREKKESFPLTVTSAQKNPTAFYLCASSMGGNSYNEQFFGPGTRLTVL.

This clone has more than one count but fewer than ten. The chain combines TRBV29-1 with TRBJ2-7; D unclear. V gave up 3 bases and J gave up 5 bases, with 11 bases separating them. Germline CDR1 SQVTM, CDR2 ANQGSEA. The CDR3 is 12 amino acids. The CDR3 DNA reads TGCAGCGTTGAGAAAAGACCCCACGAGCAGTACTTC. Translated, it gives CSVEKRPHEQYF.

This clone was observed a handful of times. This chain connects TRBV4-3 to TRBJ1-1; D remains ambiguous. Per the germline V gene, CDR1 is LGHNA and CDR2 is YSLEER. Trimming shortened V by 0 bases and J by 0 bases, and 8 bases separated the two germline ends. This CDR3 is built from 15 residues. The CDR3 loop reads CASSQEPNMNTEAFF. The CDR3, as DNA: TGCGCCAGCAGCCAAGAACCCAATATGAACACTGAAGCTTTCTTT.

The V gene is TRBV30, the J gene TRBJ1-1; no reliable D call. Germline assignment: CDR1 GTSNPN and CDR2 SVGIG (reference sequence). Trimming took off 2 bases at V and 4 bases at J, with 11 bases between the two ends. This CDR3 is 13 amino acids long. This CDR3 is CAWSPLKGTEAFF. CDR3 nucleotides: TGTGCCTGGAGTCCGCTGAAGGGCACTGAAGCTTTCTTT.